The 10 T cell receptor beta chains below were found in one sample sequenced in a study of blood T cell repertoires in COVID-19 (dated by TCRdb to about 2020). Receptors were amplified or captured by the immunoSEQ multiplex PCR assay. The immuneACCESS repertoire file appears here via TCRdb, limited to in-frame rearrangements. These files lack a portion of the clones; in checked studies, under half of the deficit traces to unresolved V genes, and the cause of the others is not known. This sample is represented by approximately 240,000 clones; around 85% of them were singletons. The ten largest clonotypes hold 5% to 7% of the sample. Sequencing was carried out using peripheral blood. Receptors were obtained from a woman aged 60-75 years with active or convalescent COVID-19.

This clone was seen a single time. The chain combines TRBV7-6 with TRBJ2-1; TRBD2 matches at 9 bases. J lost 4 bases, V lost 0 bases, and 13 bases had no gene match. This CDR3 comprises 19 residues. CDR1 is SGHVS, CDR2 FNYEAQ, per germline. The DNA for the CDR3 is TGTGCCAGCAGCTTAGCTCCAACTATAGCGGGAGTTTCTTACAATGAGCAGTTCTTC. Its protein product is CASSLAPTIAGVSYNEQFF.

V gene TRBV11-2 combines with J gene TRBJ2-5; perhaps TRBD2 as D (6 bases). The ends were cut back, 3 bases at V and 5 bases at J, with 16 bases in the middle. This CDR3 is 15 amino acids long. Germline lookup yields CDR1 SGHAT and CDR2 FQNNGV. The CDR3 protein is CASSFLRRGWETQYF. CDR3 DNA: TGTGCCAGCAGCTTCCTGAGGAGGGGATGGGAGACCCAGTACTTC.

This clone was detected once. V gene TRBV4-2 combines with J gene TRBJ2-2, with 7 bases identical to TRBD2. Germline CDR1 and CDR2: LGHNA and YNFKEQ. The CDR3 is 16 amino acids. Unmatched junction bases numbered 3, after V lost 1 base and J lost 1 base. DNA for the CDR3: TGTGCCAGCAGCCAAGGGGCGGGGGAGAACACCGGGGAGCTGTTTTTT. As protein: CASSQGAGENTGELFF.

The rearrangement links TRBV20-1 to TRBJ2-7, with D tentatively TRBD1 (5 bases). Germline V gives CDR1 DFQATT, CDR2 SNEGSKA (reference sequence). Trimming removed 6 bases at V and 6 bases at J, with 12 bases between. CDR3 size: 11 residues. The CDR3 here is CSARADGEQYV. The CDR3 region has the DNA TGCAGTGCCAGGGCGGACGGCGAGCAGTACGTC.

This clone was observed once. The chain recombines TRBV2 with TRBJ2-1; 10 nucleotides line up with TRBD1. Trimming cost V 4 bases and J 0 bases; bases outside gene matches: 21. The CDR3 extends over 22 amino acids. Germline V gene lookup returns CDR1 SNHLY and CDR2 FYNNEI. The CDR3 nucleotides are TGTGCCAGCAGTGGGTTGCAGGGGCCGGGACAGGGGACGAGACACTCCTACAATGAGCAGTTCTTC. Residues: CASSGLQGPGQGTRHSYNEQFF.

CDR3: CASSQVSSYNSPLHF. The CDR3 coding sequence is TGCGCCAGCAGCCAAGTCAGCTCCTATAATTCACCCCTCCACTTT. This rearrangement joins TRBV4-1 to TRBJ1-6; no clear D gene. Germline V CDR1 and CDR2: MGHRA, YSYEKL. Trimming removed 1 base at V and 0 bases at J, with 4 bases between. The CDR3 covers 15 residues.

The genes are TRBV6-6 and TRBJ1-2, with D uncertain. The length of the CDR3 is 13 residues. Germline loops: CDR1 MNHNY, CDR2 SVGAGI (reference sequence). The V end lost 2 bases, the J end lost 3 bases, and 7 bases lay between the germline ends. This chain's CDR3 is CASSYVLYYGYTF. In nucleotides, the CDR3 is TGTGCCAGCAGTTACGTTCTTTACTATGGCTACACCTTC.

The J gene is TRBJ1-2, the V gene TRBV9, with D possibly TRBD1 on 5 matching bases. Germline V gene sequence: CDR1 SGDLS, CDR2 YYNGEE. The V end was cut by 0 bases, the J end by 8 bases, with 11 bases between. The CDR3 covers 13 residues. For the CDR3, the DNA is TGTGCCAGCAGCGTAGCCCAGGGTTGGGGCTACACCTTC. This gives the protein CASSVAQGWGYTF. Full variable domain (rest looked up from reference TRBV9 and TRBJ1-2): DSGVTQTPKHLITATGQRVTLRCSPRSGDLSVYWYQQSLDQGLQFLIQYYNGEERAKGNILERFSAQQFPDLHSELNLSSLELGDSALYFCASSVAQGWGYTFGSGTRLTVV.

The V call is TRBV6-5, the J call TRBJ1-6, with TRBD1 identical over 7 bases. The trim removed 7 bases at V and 8 bases at J, leaving 11 bases unmatched. The CDR3 loop spans 15 amino acids. Germline-derived CDR1 and CDR2 are MNHEY and SVGAGI. The chain's CDR3 is CASILRDRGDSPLHF. CDR3 DNA sequence: TGTGCCAGCATCCTCCGGGACAGAGGGGATTCACCCCTCCACTTT.

This chain's CDR3 is CASSLPLTVQKRGNTIYF. The CDR3 nucleotides read TGTGCCAGCAGTTTACCCCTGACAGTACAAAAACGAGGAAACACCATATATTTT. The chain links TRBV28 to TRBJ1-3; possibly TRBD1 for D (5 bases). This CDR3 is built from 18 residues. Germline loops: CDR1 MDHEN, CDR2 SYDVKM. Trimming stripped 2 bases from V and 4 bases from J, with 21 bases between.